This T cell receptor (beta chain) was sequenced during a study of monozygotic twins with inflammatory bowel disease (dated by TCRdb to about 2019). Regarding the study in general: The full study comprised around 28 monozygotic twin pairs: nine German pairs (four IBD-concordant, five IBD-discordant) and 19 IBD-discordant Danish pairs. Within discordant pairs, disease-associated traits were sought mainly by comparing IBD patients with their genetically identical healthy co-twins. Each individual had, on average, about 151 000 unique TCRalpha sequences and 181 000 unique TCRbeta sequences available for analysis. Beyond this particular receptor, the publication reports: Concordant and discordant twins showed no difference in repertoire similarity, possibly because of limited statistical power. Compared with healthy twins, IBD patients had fewer clonotypes in common with other individuals, a difference most pronounced in patients showing signs of disease activity. IBD patients had lower TCRbeta repertoire diversity, measured by the inverse Simpson index, than their healthy co-twins. The analysis was unable to tell apart different T cell subtypes. The results gave no support for a single strong signal or clonotype linked to IBD. Background noise and inter-individual variability may have been introduced into the repertoires by the differing immunosuppressive treatments among patients.

Turning to this clonotype: Its antigen is still unknown.

From each donor, an approximately 2.5 ml peripheral blood sample was drawn into PAXgene tubes and stored at -80 degrees C. Without any T cell sorting, total RNA was extracted from whole blood using the PAXgene blood miRNA kit on an automated QIAcube. Peripheral blood from monozygotic twin pairs, either concordant or discordant for inflammatory bowel disease, underwent deep TCRalpha and TCRbeta repertoire profiling that used unique molecular barcoding. Smoking habits were recorded for all twin pairs, and individuals were classified as current, former or never smokers. The receptor library was made with 5' RACE. For each TCR library, around 3,500 ng of total RNA was used. For each sample, cDNA synthesis with SMARTScribe reverse transcriptase was split into eight separate reactions. Unique molecular identifiers containing a 6-nucleotide sample barcode were introduced through template switching during cDNA synthesis. Amplification of TCRalpha and TCRbeta cDNA involved two nested PCRs of 16 and 9 cycles, and each PCR was followed by bead purification. Before amplification, cDNA was treated with uracil DNA-glycosylase and purified using the QIAquick PCR purification kit. The second PCR added Illumina TruSeq-compatible adapters along with sample-specific barcodes. TapeStation and Qubit were used to check library quality and concentration, and 5 ng of each library went into the pool. The pooled libraries were sequenced with 2 x 100 bp reads and custom sequencing primers on an Illumina HiSeq2500 single-index Rapid Run. In the original analysis: MiGEC version 1.2.6 was used for UMI-based consensus assembly, which corrected PCR and sequencing errors. MiXCR version 2.1.1 handled V(D)J alignment, clonotype assembly and CDR3 extraction. To normalise gene usage, clonotype sharing and MAIT/NKT TCR abundance, the analysis used the top 1000, 10 000 and 20 000 clonotypes per sample. After downsampling to 27 000 UMIs, diversity was calculated as the inverse Simpson index using the vegan R package. Paired Mann-Whitney U tests on discordant twin pairs were used, with Benjamini-Hochberg multiple-testing correction. The reads were reprocessed in TCRdb, with one entry per CDR3 protein sequence and no accompanying DNA. The V and J calls shown here were made by TCRdb, not taken from the authors' results. This sample's clone table shows about 380,000 distinct CDR3 sequences. In total, the top ten clones hold 2.5% to 3% of the sample.

The germline V gene specifies SGHTA as CDR1 and FQGNSA as CDR2. The CDR3 goes from the cysteine to the phenylalanine over 13 residues. Nucleotide data are not available. This chain joins TRBV7-2 to TRBJ1-1. The source material was blood. This sequence originates from a human donor with ulcerative colitis or Crohn's disease, or a healthy co-twin of an affected twin (not recorded which). CDR3 loop: CASSLDSPTEAFF. This CDR3, with the reference TRBV7-2 and TRBJ1-1 proteins standing in past its ends, gives the full variable domain GAGVSQSPSNKVTEKGKDVELRCDPISGHTALYWYRQSLGQGLEFLIYFQGNSAPDKSGLPSDRFSAERTGGSVSTLTIQRTQQEDSAVYLCASSLDSPTEAFFGQGTRLTVV.